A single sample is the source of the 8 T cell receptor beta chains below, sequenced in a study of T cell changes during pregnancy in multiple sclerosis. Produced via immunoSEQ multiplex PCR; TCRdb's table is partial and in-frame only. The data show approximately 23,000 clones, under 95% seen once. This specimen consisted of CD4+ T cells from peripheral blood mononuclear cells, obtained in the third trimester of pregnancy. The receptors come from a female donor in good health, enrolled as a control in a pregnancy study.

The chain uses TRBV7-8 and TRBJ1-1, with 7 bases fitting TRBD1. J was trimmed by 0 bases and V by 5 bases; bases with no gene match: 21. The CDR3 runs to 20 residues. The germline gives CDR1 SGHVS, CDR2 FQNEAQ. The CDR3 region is CASSRMETGLVSPLNTEAFF. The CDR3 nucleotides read TGTGCCAGCAGCCGGATGGAGACAGGGCTAGTGTCGCCTCTGAACACTGAAGCTTTCTTT.

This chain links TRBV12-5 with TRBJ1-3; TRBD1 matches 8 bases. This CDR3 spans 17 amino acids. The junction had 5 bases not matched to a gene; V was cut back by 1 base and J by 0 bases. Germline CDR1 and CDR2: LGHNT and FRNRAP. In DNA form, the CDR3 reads TGTGCTAGTGGTTTGGAAAGACAGGGGAACTCTGGAAACACCATATATTTT. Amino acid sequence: CASGLERQGNSGNTIYF.

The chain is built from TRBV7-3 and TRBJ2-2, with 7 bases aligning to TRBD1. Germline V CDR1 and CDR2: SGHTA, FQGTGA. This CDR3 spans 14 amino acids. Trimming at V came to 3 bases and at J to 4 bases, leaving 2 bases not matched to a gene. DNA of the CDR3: TGTGCCAGCAGCTTCCCAGGGGGCACCGGGGAGCTGTTTTTT. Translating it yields CASSFPGGTGELFF.

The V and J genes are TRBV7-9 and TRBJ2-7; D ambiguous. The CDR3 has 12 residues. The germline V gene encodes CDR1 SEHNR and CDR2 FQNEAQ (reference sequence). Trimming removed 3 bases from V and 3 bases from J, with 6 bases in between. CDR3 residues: CASSFVLYEQYF. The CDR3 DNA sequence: TGTGCCAGCAGCTTCGTTCTCTACGAGCAGTACTTC.

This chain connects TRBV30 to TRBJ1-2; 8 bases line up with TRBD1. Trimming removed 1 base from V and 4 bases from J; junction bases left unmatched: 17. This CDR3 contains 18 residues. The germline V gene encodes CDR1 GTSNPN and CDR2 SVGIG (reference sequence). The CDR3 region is CAWSAPRDRILVSYGYTF. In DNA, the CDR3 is TGTGCCTGGAGTGCACCCCGGGACAGGATTCTGGTATCCTATGGCTACACCTTC.

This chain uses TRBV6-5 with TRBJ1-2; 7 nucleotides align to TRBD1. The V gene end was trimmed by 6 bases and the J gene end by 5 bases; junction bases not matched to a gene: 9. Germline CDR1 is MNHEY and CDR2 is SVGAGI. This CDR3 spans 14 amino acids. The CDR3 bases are TGTGCCAGCAGACTAGACAGGGTTAAGTATGGCTACACCTTC. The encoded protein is CASRLDRVKYGYTF.

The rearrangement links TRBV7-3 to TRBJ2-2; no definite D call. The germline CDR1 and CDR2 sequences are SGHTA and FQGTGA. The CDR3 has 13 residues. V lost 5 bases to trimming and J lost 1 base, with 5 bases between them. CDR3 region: CASSPMNTGELFF. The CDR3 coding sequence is TGTGCCAGCAGCCCCATGAACACCGGGGAGCTGTTTTTT. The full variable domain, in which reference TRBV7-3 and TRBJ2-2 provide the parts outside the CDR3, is GAGVSQTPSNKVTEKGKYVELRCDPISGHTALYWYRQSLGQGPEFLIYFQGTGAADDSGLPNDRFFAVRPEGSVSTLKIQRTERGDSAVYLCASSPMNTGELFFGEGSRLTVL.

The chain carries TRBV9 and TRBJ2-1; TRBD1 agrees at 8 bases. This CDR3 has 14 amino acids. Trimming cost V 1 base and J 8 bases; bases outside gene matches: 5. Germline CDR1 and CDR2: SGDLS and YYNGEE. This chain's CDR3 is CASSVSGGWDEQFF. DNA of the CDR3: TGTGCCAGCAGCGTATCAGGGGGCTGGGATGAGCAGTTCTTC.